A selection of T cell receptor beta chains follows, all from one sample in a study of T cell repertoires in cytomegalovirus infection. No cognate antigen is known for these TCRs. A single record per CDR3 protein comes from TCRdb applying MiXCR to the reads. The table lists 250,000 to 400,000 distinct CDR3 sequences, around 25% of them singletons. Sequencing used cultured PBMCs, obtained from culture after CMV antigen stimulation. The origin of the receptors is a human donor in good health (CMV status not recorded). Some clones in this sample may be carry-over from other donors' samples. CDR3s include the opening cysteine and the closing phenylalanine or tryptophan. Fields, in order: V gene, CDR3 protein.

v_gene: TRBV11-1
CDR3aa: CASSLSRQEGNEQFF

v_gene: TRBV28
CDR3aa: CASSSGPGETQYF

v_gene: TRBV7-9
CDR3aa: CASSSGTSGSIYNEQFF

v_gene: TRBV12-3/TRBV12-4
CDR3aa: CASTLGGGEETQYF

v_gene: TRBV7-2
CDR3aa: CASSFGNYGYTF

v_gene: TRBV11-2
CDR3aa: CASSQPTRAANTGELFF

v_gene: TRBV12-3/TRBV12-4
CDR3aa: CASSFLMDYGYTF

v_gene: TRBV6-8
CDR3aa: CASSYSAGYTF

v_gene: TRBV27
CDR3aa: CASTKQGGEDTQYF

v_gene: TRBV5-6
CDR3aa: CASSPGMGMAGANVLTF

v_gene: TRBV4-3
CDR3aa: CASSQDLDSGRFSDTQYF

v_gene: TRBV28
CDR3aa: CASGTSGRSPDTQYF

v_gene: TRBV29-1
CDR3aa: CSVERDSYNEQFF

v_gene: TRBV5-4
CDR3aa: CASSLPGRGKQETQYF

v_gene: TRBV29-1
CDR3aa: CSVRTGGDQPQHF

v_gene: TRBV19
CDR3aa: CASTGMDSRNEKLFF

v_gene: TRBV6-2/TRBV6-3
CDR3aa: CASSYGNPGHNYEQYF

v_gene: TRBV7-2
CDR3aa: CASSLALDGYTF

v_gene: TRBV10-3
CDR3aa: CATKPGTGGQETQYF

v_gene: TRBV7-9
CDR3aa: CASSSRQGVSYEQYF

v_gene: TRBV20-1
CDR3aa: CSARASGSVAGELFF

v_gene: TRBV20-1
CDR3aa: CSARPGTGYGNTIYF

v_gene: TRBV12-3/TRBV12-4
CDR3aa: CASREAGLGTDTQYF

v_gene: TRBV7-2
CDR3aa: CASSSFTNVLFF

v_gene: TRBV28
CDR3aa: CASSAMGQALNYGYTF

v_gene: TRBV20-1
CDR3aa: CSARGLASTHFNEQFF

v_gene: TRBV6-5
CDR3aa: CASSYGGSDREEKLFF

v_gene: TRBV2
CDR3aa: CASSGQAVIYNSPLHF

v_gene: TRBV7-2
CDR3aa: CASSARRDRRLGANVLTF

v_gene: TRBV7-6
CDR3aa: CASSKLAGENEQFF

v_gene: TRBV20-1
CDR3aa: CSASWASGRPEQFF

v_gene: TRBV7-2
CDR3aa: CASSLVGTSAYNEQFF

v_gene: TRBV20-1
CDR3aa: CSARGRPSESTDTQYF

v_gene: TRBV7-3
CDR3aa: CASSLIERLGSRYNEQFF

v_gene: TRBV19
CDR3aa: CASSSTASGRGNHEQFF